This T cell receptor (beta chain) comes out of a study of regulatory T cells in long-lasting Graves disease. General study points: Accuracy was perhaps lowered by the small sample size. Researchers examined only peripheral blood and not thyroid tissue. Comparison showed that persistent patients shared more public clonotypes (2,741) than new patients (around 1,000).

The ends were cut back, 4 bases at V and 6 bases at J, with 9 bases in the middle. This CDR3 region has 13 residues. The germline V gene has CDR1 MNHEY and CDR2 SMNVEV (reference sequence). Arm-PCR of CDR3 regions and iRepertoire HTBI primers were the basis on which TCR beta libraries were built. As processed by the authors: Sample data revealed fewer than 70 TRBV and 14 TRBJ segments. TCRdb recomputed calls from the multiplex PCR reads with MiXCR, one row per CDR3 protein. The V and J calls reflect TCRdb's pipeline rather than the authors' work. The repertoire has 400,000 to 650,000 distinct CDR3 sequences, 15% to 20% of them found once; the top ten carry 20% to 25%. In its sample, this clonotype was seen a few times. Its antigen is currently unknown. Time point of the sample: newly diagnosed GD, antithyroid drugs for less than 3 months. RNA from PBMCs was the source of the TCR library. This sample also belongs to another study, concerning T cells in Graves' hyperthyroidism and ophthalmopathy.

The sequencing used peripheral blood mononuclear cells (PBMCs), collected at new diagnosis, from a patient treated with antithyroid drugs. The rearrangement uses TRBV27 and TRBJ1-4; D is uncertain. The clonotype originates from a woman aged 35 to 60 with Graves disease. The CDR3 reads CASSYFGDEKLFF. The CDR3 DNA is TGTGCCAGCAGTTACTTCGGAGATGAAAAACTGTTTTTT.